What follows are 27 T cell receptor beta chains derived from one specimen sequenced in a study of CD8 T cells in Susac syndrome (dated by TCRdb to the late 2010s). Library preparation used the immunoSEQ multiplex PCR assay. RNA was extracted with the RNeasy kit and roughly 0.5 to 1 ug was reverse transcribed using random hexamers. TCRdb trimmed public reads at Q25 via fastp, called clones via MiXCR and kept in-frame beta chains. Every CDR3 protein is listed once, alongside the most common genes and DNA of its rows. The sample table contains some 60,000 distinct CDR3 sequences; only one count was recorded for more than 90% of them. The ten largest clones take up 0.2% of the sample. Sample: CD8+ T cells from PBMCs. The source of these receptors is a human donor in good health.

This chain's CDR3 is CASSLKTLLNTGELFF. The CDR3 DNA follows: TGCGCCAGCAGCCTTAAAACTCTTCTTAACACCGGGGAGCTGTTTTTT. The chain is built from TRBV5-1 and TRBJ2-2; D ambiguous. Trimming took 4 bases from V and 2 from J, leaving 15 bases between them. The germline V gene has CDR1 SGHRS and CDR2 YFSETQ. This CDR3 is built from 16 residues.

J is TRBJ1-1 and V is TRBV10-2, with a tentative D call TRBD1 (5 bases). Trimming removed 8 bases from V and 8 bases from J, with 15 bases in between. The CDR3 is made up of 12 amino acids. The V gene's germline CDR1 is WSHSY and CDR2 SAAADI. The DNA for the CDR3 is TGCGCCAGCTGTACAGCGGGGGGGGAAGCTTTCTTT. Its translation is CASCTAGGEAFF.

The chain couples TRBV4-3 to TRBJ2-7; the D call may be TRBD1 or TRBD2 (6 bases each). CDR1 is LGHNA, CDR2 YSLEER, per germline. V shed 4 bases and J shed 2 bases, with 15 bases lying between them. The CDR3 has 15 amino acids. In DNA, the CDR3 is TGCGCCAGCAGCCTCGTGGAGGGGGAGACCTACGAGCAGTACTTC. Translation: CASSLVEGETYEQYF.

The V gene is TRBV30, the J gene TRBJ1-1, with D maybe TRBD1 (5 bases). CDR1 is GTSNPN and CDR2 is SVGIG in the germline V gene (reference sequence). The CDR3 has 13 residues. Trimming pared 4 bases from V and 0 bases from J, leaving 9 bases between. The CDR3 here is CAWMEGLNTEAFF. The CDR3 DNA reads TGTGCCTGGATGGAGGGGTTGAACACTGAAGCTTTCTTT.

This CDR3 is CSVGRAVNYGYTF. DNA of the CDR3: TGCAGCGTTGGACGGGCTGTTAACTATGGCTACACCTTC. V is TRBV29-1 and J is TRBJ1-2; D is ambiguous. The V end lost 4 bases, the J end lost 1 base, and 10 bases lay between the germline ends. Germline values: CDR1 SQVTM, CDR2 ANQGSEA. The CDR3 has 13 amino acids.

This chain connects TRBV7-3 to TRBJ2-3; 7 positions agree with TRBD2. The trim removed 4 bases at V and 5 bases at J, leaving 3 bases unmatched. Germline V lookup: CDR1 SGHTA, CDR2 FQGTGA. The CDR3 is 13 residues long. CDR3: CASSYGLGDTQYF. CDR3 bases: TGTGCCAGCAGCTATGGACTAGGAGATACGCAGTATTTT.

The chain couples TRBV5-6 to TRBJ1-6, with D possibly matching TRBD1 (6 bases). The CDR3 totals 14 residues. Germline V gene sequence: CDR1 SGHDT, CDR2 YYEEEE. V was clipped by 1 base and J by 9 bases, with 11 bases between them. The CDR3 is CASSLWTAASPLHF. In nucleotides, the CDR3 is TGTGCCAGCAGCTTGTGGACAGCAGCTTCACCCCTCCACTTT.

This sequence joins TRBV5-1 and TRBJ1-1, with TRBD1 matching over 7 bases. The V segment lost 4 bases and the J segment 4 bases; nucleotides outside the gene matches: 4. Germline values: CDR1 SGHRS, CDR2 YFSETQ. This CDR3 has 13 amino acids. The CDR3 nucleotides are TGCGCCAGCAGCCTGCGACAGGGCACTGAAGCTTTCTTT. Amino acids: CASSLRQGTEAFF.

J is TRBJ2-1 and V is TRBV5-1; 7 bases match TRBD1. Germline CDR1 and CDR2: SGHRS and YFSETQ. The CDR3 spans 13 residues. Losses at the gene ends were 5 bases for V and 7 bases for J; bases not matched to a gene: 6. This CDR3 is CASSWSGGNEQFF. CDR3 coding DNA: TGCGCCAGCAGTTGGTCAGGGGGAAATGAGCAGTTCTTC.

The chain is built from TRBV6-5 and TRBJ2-7; D uncertain. Between the trimmed V and J ends, which lost 4 bases and 3 bases, there was a span of 10 bases. The length of the CDR3 is 13 residues. Germline-derived CDR1 and CDR2 are MNHEY and SVGAGI. The CDR3 DNA is TGTGCCAGCAGTTCTGGTGGGTACTACGAGCAGTACTTC. This codes for CASSSGGYYEQYF.

The chain links TRBV27 to TRBJ2-1; TRBD2 matches at 8 bases. CDR3 length: 17 residues. Germline CDR1 reads MNHEY; CDR2 reads SMNVEV (reference sequence). With V trimmed by 4 bases and J by 8 bases, 16 bases remained unmatched. The CDR3 DNA reads as TGTGCCAGCAGTTCCCTACTCGCGGGGGGTTTTATCGATGAGCAGTTCTTC. Translated: CASSSLLAGGFIDEQFF.

The chain recombines TRBV10-2 with TRBJ2-5; D not resolved. CDR1 WSHSY and CDR2 SAAADI come from the germline V gene. Trimming stripped 2 bases from V and 5 bases from J, with 6 bases between. The CDR3 consists of 12 residues. The CDR3 loop is CASSERWETQYF. The DNA for the CDR3 is TGCGCCAGCAGTGAGCGGTGGGAGACCCAGTACTTC.

The chain carries TRBV20-1 and TRBJ2-1; D might be TRBD1 or TRBD2, each matching 5 bases. V lost 3 bases, J lost 10 bases, and 10 bases lay in between. Germline loops: CDR1 DFQATT, CDR2 SNEGSKA (reference sequence). The CDR3 runs to 11 residues. CDR3: CSASAWGEQFF. CDR3 sequence (DNA): TGCAGTGCTAGTGCCTGGGGGGAGCAGTTCTTC.

The sample holds one count of this clonotype. The rearrangement uses TRBV6-1 and TRBJ2-1; possible D gene TRBD2, 5 bases. The CDR3 is 14 residues long. With 6 bases removed from V and 5 bases from J, the gap between germline ends came to 14 bases. CDR1 is MNHNS, CDR2 SASEGT, per germline. CDR3 amino acids: CASREWTLDNEQFF. CDR3 sequence (DNA): TGTGCCAGCAGGGAATGGACTCTGGACAATGAGCAGTTCTTC.

The chain carries TRBV29-1 and TRBJ2-6; a possible D gene is TRBD1 (7 bases). CDR1 is SQVTM and CDR2 is ANQGSEA in the germline V gene. The V gene lost 0 bases and the J gene lost 2 bases, with 17 bases spanning the gap. The length of the CDR3 is 18 residues. The CDR3 DNA sequence: TGCAGCGTTGAAGAGTCGGAGGGGGCCCCGCCTGGGGCCAACGTCCTGACTTTC. As protein: CSVEESEGAPPGANVLTF. Using reference TRBV29-1 and TRBJ2-6 for the parts outside the CDR3, the full variable domain is SAVISQKPSRDICQRGTSLTIQCQVDSQVTMMFWYRQQPGQSLTLIATANQGSEATYESGFVIDKFPISRPNLTFSTLTVSNMSPEDSSIYLCSVEESEGAPPGANVLTFGAGSRLTVL.

The chain links TRBV27 to TRBJ1-2, with D possibly TRBD1 on 6 matching bases. Trimming removed 6 bases at V and 4 bases at J, with 21 bases between. CDR1 and CDR2 from the germline V gene are MNHEY and SMNVEV (reference sequence). This CDR3 contains 16 residues. The CDR3 spells CASSPERGGPIYGYTF. CDR3 DNA: TGTGCCAGCAGCCCCGAGAGGGGGGGCCCCATCTATGGCTACACCTTC.

This clonotype was seen only once. CDR3 amino acids: CTSPPDTQYF. The CDR3 DNA sequence: TGCACCTCCCCCCCAGATACGCAGTATTTT. The chain couples TRBV29-1 to TRBJ2-3; D is undetermined. Germline-derived CDR1 and CDR2 are SQVTM and ANQGSEA. CDR3 size: 10 residues.

J is TRBJ2-5 and V is TRBV2, with 9 bases lining up with TRBD1. The CDR3 length is 15 residues. Germline CDR1 SNHLY, CDR2 FYNNEI. V was clipped by 7 bases and J by 5 bases; unmatched bases: 11. This chain's CDR3 is CASNHKQGAGETQYF. Written as DNA, the CDR3 is TGTGCCAGCAATCACAAACAGGGGGCTGGGGAGACCCAGTACTTC.

The genes are TRBV12-3 or TRBV12-4 and TRBJ1-2; the match to TRBD1 covers 11 bases. The CDR3 runs to 14 residues. Germline trimming cut 6 bases from V and 10 bases from J; bases unmatched to any gene: 10. This chain's CDR3 is CASRPFGQGAFYTF. In DNA, the CDR3 is TGTGCCAGCAGACCTTTCGGACAGGGGGCCTTCTACACCTTC.

In its sample, this clonotype was seen a few times. The rearrangement links TRBV12-3 or TRBV12-4 to TRBJ1-2; TRBD1 is a possible D gene (6 bases). CDR3 size: 14 residues. The germline V and J ends were trimmed by 3 bases and 4 bases, with 12 bases remaining between them. The CDR3 here is CASSFGGGGYGYTF. The CDR3 nucleotides read TGTGCCAGCAGTTTCGGCGGGGGCGGCTATGGCTACACCTTC.

The chain has TRBV5-4 and TRBJ1-1; no clear D gene. The V gene's germline CDR1 is SGHNT and CDR2 YYREEE (reference sequence). V shed 1 base and J shed 2 bases, with 9 bases lying between them. This CDR3 has 14 residues. CDR3 sequence: CASSLIGQNTEAFF. Here the CDR3 DNA reads TGTGCCAGCAGCTTGATCGGCCAAAACACTGAAGCTTTCTTT.

The gene calls are TRBV2 and TRBJ2-7, with 10 bases identical to TRBD1. Germline V CDR1 and CDR2: SNHLY, FYNNEI. CDR3 length equals 15 residues. Trimming removed 6 bases from V and 1 base from J; junction bases left unmatched: 6. CDR3 loop: CASRSDRGSSYEQYF. In nucleotides, the CDR3 is TGTGCCAGCAGATCGGACAGGGGGTCTTCCTACGAGCAGTACTTC.

The V gene is TRBV5-6, the J gene TRBJ1-1; D gene ambiguous. CDR3 length: 14 amino acids. Germline lookup yields CDR1 SGHDT and CDR2 YYEEEE. V gave up 0 bases and J gave up 7 bases, with 13 bases separating them. Here the CDR3 DNA reads TGTGCCAGCAGCTTGGGGGATTTCGGTGGTGAAGCTTTCTTT. It is translated as CASSLGDFGGEAFF.

The V call is TRBV19, the J call TRBJ2-4; 7 bases line up with TRBD2. This CDR3 comprises 14 residues. Germline loops: CDR1 LNHDA, CDR2 SQIVND (reference sequence). V shed 5 bases and J 3 bases; nucleotides not matched to a gene: 4. The CDR3 coding sequence is TGTGCCAGTAGTCCGGGACTACTCAAAAACATTCAGTACTTC. It codes for CASSPGLLKNIQYF.

This clonotype appeared once. The chain is built from TRBV6-5 and TRBJ2-1; TRBD1 might be the D (8 bases). CDR1 and CDR2 from the germline V gene are MNHEY and SVGAGI. Trimming left V 2 bases short and J 7 bases short, with 18 bases between. The CDR3 is 16 residues long. CDR3 DNA: TGTGCCAGCAGTTACGCTACAGGGGGGGATTGGAATGAGCAGTTCTTC. Its protein product is CASSYATGGDWNEQFF.

V and J are TRBV5-6 and TRBJ2-1; 11 nucleotides line up with TRBD2. Germline loops: CDR1 SGHDT, CDR2 YYEEEE. The CDR3 spans 16 residues. Trimming cost V 2 bases and J 5 bases; bases outside gene matches: 6. CDR3 sequence: CASSFGSSGGNNEQFF. For the CDR3, the DNA is TGTGCCAGCAGCTTCGGATCTAGCGGGGGGAACAATGAGCAGTTCTTC. Looking up the rest from reference TRBV5-6 and TRBJ2-1 gives the full variable domain: DAGVTQSPTHLIKTRGQQVTLRCSPKSGHDTVSWYQQALGQGPQFIFQYYEEEERQRGNFPDRFSGHQFPNYSSELNVNALLLGDSALYLCASSFGSSGGNNEQFFGPGTRLTVL.

V is TRBV12-3 or TRBV12-4 and J is TRBJ2-7; D call uncertain. The CDR3 is made up of 14 amino acids. Trimming left V 3 bases short and J 3 bases short, with 12 bases between. CDR3 amino acids: CASSLGPFIYEQYF. The CDR3 DNA reads as TGTGCCAGCAGTTTGGGTCCGTTCATCTACGAGCAGTACTTC.